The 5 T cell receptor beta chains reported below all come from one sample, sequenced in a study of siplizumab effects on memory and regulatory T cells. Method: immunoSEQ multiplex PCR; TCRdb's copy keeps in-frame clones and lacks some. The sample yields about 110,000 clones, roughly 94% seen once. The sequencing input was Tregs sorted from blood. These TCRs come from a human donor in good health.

CDR3 coding DNA: TGTGCCAGCAAGTCAGGTGGGGGCGACTATGGCTACACCTTC. Its protein is CASKSGGGDYGYTF. The chain carries TRBV7-2 and TRBJ1-2, with D possibly matching TRBD1 (6 bases). Trimming stripped 7 bases from V and 3 bases from J, with 15 bases between. Germline lookup yields CDR1 SGHTA and CDR2 FQGNSA. CDR3 length: 14 amino acids.

In DNA form, the CDR3 reads TGTGCCAGCAGTAGGATTTCACGGGGCGCGAACTATGGCTACACCTTC. Translated, it gives CASSRISRGANYGYTF. This chain joins TRBV27 and TRBJ1-2, with a weak D call TRBD1 (5 bases). In germline, CDR1 is MNHEY, CDR2 SMNVEV (reference sequence). Trimming stripped 5 bases from V and 2 bases from J, with 18 bases between. The length of the CDR3 is 16 residues.

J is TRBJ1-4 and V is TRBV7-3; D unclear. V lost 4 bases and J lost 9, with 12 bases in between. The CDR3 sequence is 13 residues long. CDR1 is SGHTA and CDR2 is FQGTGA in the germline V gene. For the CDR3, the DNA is TGTGCCAGCAGCTCCGGACCGTCCAAAAAACTGTTTTTT. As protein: CASSSGPSKKLFF.

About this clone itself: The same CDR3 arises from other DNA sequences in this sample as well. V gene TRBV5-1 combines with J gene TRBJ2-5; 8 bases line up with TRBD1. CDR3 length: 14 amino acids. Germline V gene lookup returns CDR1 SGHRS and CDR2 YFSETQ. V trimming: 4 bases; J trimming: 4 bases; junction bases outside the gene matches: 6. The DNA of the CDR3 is TGCGCCAGCAGCCTAGGACAGGGAAGAGAGACCCAGTACTTC. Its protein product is CASSLGQGRETQYF.

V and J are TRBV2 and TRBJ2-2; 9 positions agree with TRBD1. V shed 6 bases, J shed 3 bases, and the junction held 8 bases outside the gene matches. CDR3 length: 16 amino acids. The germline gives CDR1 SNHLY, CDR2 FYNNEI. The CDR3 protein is CASRELQGAYTGELFF. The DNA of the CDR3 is TGTGCCAGCAGGGAATTACAGGGGGCGTACACCGGGGAGCTGTTTTTT.